This T cell receptor (beta chain) was sequenced for a study of T cell changes during pregnancy in multiple sclerosis (dated by TCRdb to about 2019). Study-wide context: Changes in the T cell repertoire over the course of pregnancy were examined in this study in women with multiple sclerosis.

Per the germline V gene, SGHVS is the CDR1 and FNYEAQ is the CDR2. Trimming leaves V shorter by 5 bases and J shorter by 7 bases, with the junction holding 9 bases beyond the gene matches. The CDR3, from cysteine to phenylalanine, totals 14 residues. The sequence is cut down to CDR3 DNA, 42 bases in frame from base 1. The library came from the immunoSEQ multiplex PCR assay. This immuneACCESS table, as held by TCRdb, lists in-frame sequences with V and J called but not all clones. Of the missing ones, under half trace to an unresolved V gene in checked studies; the others have no known cause. This sample lists around 33,000 clones; roughly 90% were detected once. Approximately 3.3% of the sample lies in the top ten. A note on this clone: Its antigen is unknown. Base qualities are missing; no much larger clone stands one base away.

The receptor was isolated from a female donor with multiple sclerosis, enrolled in a pregnancy study. The rearrangement combines TRBV7-6 with TRBJ1-2, with 8 bases aligning to TRBD1. The sequenced sample was CD8+ T cells from peripheral blood mononuclear cells, obtained in the third trimester of pregnancy. The CDR3 corresponds to CASSRGIQGVGYTF. The DNA sequence reads TGTGCCAGCAGCAGGGGAATACAGGGGGTTGGCTACACCTTC.